The sequence of this T cell receptor beta chain was determined in a study of cytomegalovirus exposure and HLA in healthy donors. V gave up 5 bases and J gave up 2 bases, with 6 bases separating them. The germline gives CDR1 MGHDK, CDR2 SYGVNS. The CDR3 is made up of 12 amino acids. TCRdb's copy holds only in-frame clones and misses some; the assay was immunoSEQ multiplex PCR. The sample has fewer than 60,000 clones; nearly 95% are singletons. The sequence came from a woman younger than 35 in good health and CMV-seropositive. The rearrangement joins TRBV25-1 to TRBJ1-1; unclear D gene. Sequences were obtained from PBMCs. CDR3 DNA: TGTGCCAGCAGTCTAGGAAACACTGAAGCTTTCTTT. This sequence encodes CASSLGNTEAFF. The variable domain in full, completed from reference TRBV25-1 and TRBJ1-1, reads EADIYQTPRYLVIGTGKKITLECSQTMGHDKMYWYQQDPGMELHLIHYSYGVNSTEKGDLSSESTVSRIRTEHFPLTLESARPSHTSQYLCASSLGNTEAFFGQGTRLTVV.